A selection of T cell receptor beta chains follows, all from one sample in a study of blood T cell repertoires in COVID-19. TCRdb's table, derived via immunoSEQ multiplex PCR, lists solely in-frame clones and lacks some. Of some 87,000 clones in the sample, under 90% are singletons; the top ten hold roughly 3.5%. The sequenced material came from peripheral blood. The receptors were sampled from a woman in her seventies with acute or convalescent COVID-19. Both conserved end residues are part of each CDR3. Fields, in order: clone size, V gene, D gene, J gene, CDR3 protein, CDR3 DNA. D genes are given only for firm matches. Clone sizes are given selectively: once, few, many, or a class where the clone is expanded.

NA	TRBV2	NA	TRBJ1-3	CASSEGARNTIYF	TGTGCCAGCAGTGAAGGGGCCCGAAACACCATATATTTT
NA	TRBV5-1	NA	TRBJ2-5	CASSSPKFTGGEETQYF	TGCGCCAGCAGCTCCCCCAAGTTTACAGGGGGGGAGGAGACCCAGTACTTC
NA	TRBV7-2	NA	TRBJ1-2	CASSLDPGFGYTF	TGTGCCAGCAGCTTAGACCCGGGATTTGGCTACACCTTC
NA	TRBV7-9	NA	TRBJ2-1	CASSPRPGIGEQFF	TGTGCCAGCAGCCCGAGGCCCGGGATCGGTGAGCAGTTCTTC
NA	TRBV7-6	TRBD2	TRBJ2-1	CASSLNVRQAPGLAGGDEQFF	TGTGCCAGCAGCTTAAATGTTAGACAGGCCCCTGGACTAGCGGGAGGGGATGAGCAGTTCTTC
NA	TRBV5-4	TRBD1	TRBJ1-2	CASSLNAGTANYGYTF	TGTGCCAGCAGCTTGAATGCCGGGACAGCCAACTATGGCTACACCTTC
NA	TRBV30	NA	TRBJ2-1	CAWSVQNEQFF	TGTGCCTGGAGTGTCCAAAATGAGCAGTTCTTC
NA	TRBV5-4	NA	TRBJ1-6	CASSYGGMNNSPLHF	TGTGCCAGCAGCTACGGGGGGATGAATAATTCACCCCTCCACTTT
few	TRBV6-5	NA	TRBJ1-1	CASTSGRNTEAFF	TGTGCCAGCACCTCCGGGAGGAACACTGAAGCTTTCTTT
few	TRBV19	NA	TRBJ1-5	CASSIAAYRSNQPQHF	TGTGCCAGTAGTATTGCGGCTTATCGCAGCAATCAGCCCCAGCATTTT
NA	TRBV3-1/TRBV3-2	NA	TRBJ2-1	CASSQSRSVSYNEQFF	TGTGCCAGCAGCCAAAGTCGGTCCGTCTCCTACAATGAGCAGTTCTTC
NA	TRBV7-9	TRBD1	TRBJ2-7	CASSNLDRGPYEQYF	TGTGCCAGCAGCAACTTGGACAGGGGTCCCTACGAGCAGTACTTC
NA	TRBV11-2	NA	TRBJ1-5	CASSGQASNQPQHF	TGTGCCAGCAGCGGTCAGGCTAGCAATCAGCCCCAGCATTTT
NA	TRBV3-1/TRBV3-2	TRBD1	TRBJ1-1	CASSRSDRVTEAFF	TGTGCCAGCAGCCGCTCGGACAGGGTCACTGAAGCTTTCTTT
NA	TRBV5-1	NA	TRBJ1-2	CASSPWGEGGYTF	TGCGCCAGCAGCCCTTGGGGGGAAGGAGGCTACACCTTC
few	TRBV6-1	NA	TRBJ1-3	CASSGLGRVTGNTIYF	TGTGCCAGCAGTGGTTTAGGGAGAGTTACTGGAAACACCATATATTTT
once	TRBV28	NA	TRBJ1-4	CASSPAGYFRDTINEKLFF	TGTGCCAGCAGTCCGGCCGGATATTTCCGGGACACTATCAATGAAAAACTGTTTTTT
NA	TRBV27	TRBD1	TRBJ1-2	CASSSRQGANYGYTF	TGTGCCAGCAGTTCCCGACAGGGGGCGAACTATGGCTACACCTTC
NA	TRBV6-1	NA	TRBJ1-1	CASSEQVTMNTEAFF	TGTGCCAGCAGTGAACAGGTAACAATGAACACTGAAGCTTTCTTT
NA	TRBV5-1	NA	TRBJ1-1	CASYNSGAPVAFF	TGCGCCAGCTACAACTCAGGGGCCCCGGTGGCTTTCTTT
NA	TRBV19	NA	TRBJ1-3	CASSIRGSGNTIYF	TGTGCCAGTAGTATTCGAGGATCTGGAAACACCATATATTTT
NA	TRBV30	NA	TRBJ1-2	CVSGRGLGYTF	TGTGTCTCGGGCAGGGGATTAGGCTACACCTTC